These 10 T cell receptor beta chains originate from one sample sequenced in a study of T-cell memory formation after mild COVID-19. TCRdb independently ran MiXCR on the 5' RACE reads; one entry per CDR3 protein. The table has about 410,000 distinct CDR3 sequences, about a sixth seen once. The sequenced material came from PBMCs or a T cell subset sorted from them (not recorded which). The receptors were sampled from a man in his late teens or twenties who had mild COVID-19 (a few samples of this study predate the infection). Cell type and time point are not known.

The V and J genes are TRBV20-1 and TRBJ1-2, with D unresolved. The CDR3 has 12 residues. V lost 3 bases, J lost 4 bases, and 9 bases lay in between. The germline V gene has CDR1 DFQATT and CDR2 SNEGSKA (reference sequence). CDR3 loop: CSASEGVYGYTF. CDR3 in DNA: TGCAGTGCTAGCGAGGGAGTCTATGGCTACACCTTC.

This clonotype was detected only a few times. This rearrangement joins TRBV5-1 to TRBJ1-1; 7 nucleotides line up with TRBD1. The V gene's germline CDR1 is SGHRS and CDR2 YFSETQ. The junction had 8 bases not matched to a gene; V was cut back by 3 bases and J by 0 bases. The CDR3 has 16 amino acids. The CDR3 spells CASSWGQSVLNTEAFF. The CDR3 nucleotides read TGCGCCAGCAGCTGGGGACAGTCAGTTCTGAACACTGAAGCTTTCTTT.

The rearrangement links TRBV20-1 to TRBJ2-3; 9 bases are shared with TRBD2. CDR3 length equals 16 residues. J lost 6 bases, V lost 0 bases, and 10 bases had no gene match. CDR1 and CDR2 (germline): DFQATT, SNEGSKA (reference sequence). CDR3 sequence reads: CSARDPPSGDHDTQYF. CDR3 sequence (DNA): TGCAGTGCTAGAGATCCCCCTAGCGGGGATCACGATACGCAGTATTTT.

This clonotype occurred a few times. The chain has TRBV7-9 and TRBJ2-3; D is ambiguous. The CDR3 consists of 14 residues. Trimming took off 5 bases at V and 2 bases at J, with 11 bases between the two ends. Per the germline V gene, CDR1 is SEHNR and CDR2 is FQNEAQ (reference sequence). The CDR3 sequence: CASSPSRHTDTQYF. CDR3 nucleotide sequence: TGTGCCAGCAGCCCGTCTCGGCACACAGATACGCAGTATTTT.

There are a few counts of this clonotype. V is TRBV12-3 or TRBV12-4 and J is TRBJ1-1; 8 bases map to TRBD1. The CDR3 is 13 residues long. The junction had 7 bases not matched to a gene; V was cut back by 5 bases and J by 8 bases. For the CDR3, the DNA is TGTGCCAGCAGTCAACGACAGGGGCAAGAAGCTTTCTTT. It translates to CASSQRQGQEAFF.

The chain combines TRBV7-9 with TRBJ1-1; perhaps TRBD1 as D (5 bases). Between the trimmed V and J ends, which lost 3 bases and 6 bases, there was a span of 11 bases. This CDR3 is 13 amino acids long. Looked up from germline, CDR1 is SEHNR and CDR2 is FQNEAQ (reference sequence). For the CDR3, the DNA is TGTGCCAGCAGCTTGTCAGAGGGACCTGAAGCTTTCTTT. Translation: CASSLSEGPEAFF.

This clonotype was seen a handful of times. The genes are TRBV12-3 or TRBV12-4 and TRBJ1-3; D call uncertain. V lost 6 bases, J lost 4 bases, and 1 base lay in between. This CDR3 contains 10 residues. The CDR3 here is CASRGNTIYF. CDR3 bases: TGTGCCAGCAGGGGAAACACCATATATTTT.

This clonotype has just a few counts. The chain has TRBV21-1 and TRBJ1-1; no DNA check was done on the table's D call, TRBD1. TRBV21-1 is noted as a pseudogene. CDR3 length: 14 amino acids. The CDR3 is CASNGGARHTEAFF. CDR3 in DNA: TGTGCCAGCAATGGGGGCGCGAGGCACACTGAAGCTTTCTTT.

This chain uses TRBV18 with TRBJ2-3; TRBD1 agrees at 7 bases. Germline CDR1 KGHSH, CDR2 LQKENI. This CDR3 comprises 16 residues. Trimming removed 8 bases from V and 3 bases from J; junction bases left unmatched: 14. For the CDR3, the DNA is TGTGCCAGCCGTCTTTCCGGGACAGAACCGACAGATACGCAGTATTTT. This gives the protein CASRLSGTEPTDTQYF.

This clonotype was seen a few times. The genes are TRBV29-1 and TRBJ2-2; D is ambiguous. Germline-derived CDR1 and CDR2 are SQVTM and ANQGSEA. CDR3 size: 14 residues. Trimming left V 3 bases short and J 3 bases short, with 11 bases between. The CDR3: CSVEVGWDTGELFF. The CDR3 DNA sequence: TGCAGCGTTGAGGTGGGGTGGGACACCGGGGAGCTGTTTTTT.